These 27 T cell receptor beta chains were all obtained from the same sample, sequenced in a study of blood T cell repertoires in COVID-19. Clones were read by immunoSEQ multiplex PCR, and TCRdb kept only the in-frame ones, dropping some. The sample lists fewer than 350,000 clones, around 90% occurring once. The sample taken for sequencing was peripheral blood. Receptors were obtained from a man aged 18 to 30 with active or convalescent COVID-19.

This clone has just a few counts. The rearrangement uses TRBV4-1 and TRBJ1-1; D call uncertain. Trimming stripped 3 bases from V and 0 bases from J, with 14 bases between. The CDR3 runs 16 residues. Germline loops: CDR1 MGHRA, CDR2 YSYEKL. CDR3 protein: CASSHKIGRLNTEAFF. The CDR3 coding sequence is TGCGCCAGCAGCCACAAGATTGGCAGGTTGAACACTGAAGCTTTCTTT.

The CDR3 loop reads CASRGTGLRTEAFF. CDR3 bases: TGTGCCAGCAGGGGGACAGGTCTGAGGACTGAAGCTTTCTTT. The chain couples TRBV3-1 (or the pseudogene TRBV3-2) to TRBJ1-1; 8 bases match TRBD1. CDR1 and CDR2 from the germline V gene are LGHDT and YNNKEL (reference sequence). Germline trimming cut 6 bases from V and 5 bases from J; bases unmatched to any gene: 8. The CDR3 is 14 residues long.

This rearrangement joins TRBV7-3 to TRBJ2-1, with TRBD2 matching 11 bases. After removal of 1 base from V and 8 bases from J, the junction contained 10 bases not matched to a gene. The CDR3 is 17 amino acids. Germline V gene sequence: CDR1 SGHTA, CDR2 FQGTGA. In nucleotides, the CDR3 is TGTGCCAGCAGCTTAATGTCCCGAGGTAGCGGGAGGGATGAGCAGTTCTTC. It specifies CASSLMSRGSGRDEQFF.

The chain employs TRBV4-3 and TRBJ1-1; D unresolved. Trimming stripped 0 bases from V and 1 base from J, with 9 bases between. Looked up from germline, CDR1 is LGHNA and CDR2 is YSLEER. There are 15 residues in the CDR3. The CDR3 region has the DNA TGCGCCAGCAGCCAAGACTTGTCGGGGAACACTGAAGCTTTCTTT. Translation gives CASSQDLSGNTEAFF.

V usage is TRBV3-1 (or the pseudogene TRBV3-2) and J usage is TRBJ1-2, with TRBD1 matching 7 bases. This CDR3 is 13 amino acids long. Losses at the gene ends were 1 base for V and 6 bases for J; bases not matched to a gene: 2. Germline values: CDR1 LGHDT, CDR2 YNNKEL (reference sequence). CDR3 residues: CASSQVDRDGYTF. The CDR3 DNA reads TGTGCCAGCAGCCAAGTCGACAGGGATGGCTACACCTTC.

The chain employs TRBV18 and TRBJ1-1; D remains unclear. Trimming removed 6 bases from V and 7 bases from J, with 12 bases in between. Germline V CDR1 and CDR2: KGHSH, LQKENI. The CDR3 has 12 amino acids. Here the CDR3 reads CASSPDGSEAFF. DNA of the CDR3: TGTGCCAGCTCTCCGGACGGGAGTGAAGCTTTCTTT.

The chain employs TRBV19 and TRBJ1-1, with 7 bases that match TRBD1. The CDR3 length is 21 residues. V trimming: 10 bases; J trimming: 3 bases; junction bases outside the gene matches: 32. The V gene's germline CDR1 is LNHDA and CDR2 SQIVND (reference sequence). CDR3 nucleotide sequence: TGTGCCAATCCCCTAAAACACCCGGGGACAGATAAACGTAAGAATGACACTGAAGCTTTCTTT. Amino acids: CANPLKHPGTDKRKNDTEAFF. Together with reference TRBV19 and TRBJ1-1, the CDR3 gives the full variable domain: DGGITQSPKYLFRKEGQNVTLSCEQNLNHDAMYWYRQDPGQGLRLIYYSQIVNDFQKGDIAEGYSVSREKKESFPLTVTSAQKNPTAFYLCANPLKHPGTDKRKNDTEAFFGQGTRLTVV.

In DNA, the CDR3 is TGTGCCAGTCGGACTAGCGGGGGGACAGATACGCAGTATTTT. Amino acids: CASRTSGGTDTQYF. The rearrangement joins TRBV6-5 to TRBJ2-3; 14 positions agree with TRBD2. Germline CDR1 is MNHEY and CDR2 is SVGAGI. The CDR3 has 14 residues. Germline trimming cut 9 bases from V and 3 bases from J; bases unmatched to any gene: 2.

This clone was observed once. J is TRBJ2-7 and V is TRBV24-1; TRBD1 agrees at 7 bases. Germline assignment: CDR1 KGHDR and CDR2 SFDVKD. This CDR3 is built from 18 residues. V shed 3 bases and J 3 bases; nucleotides not matched to a gene: 16. The CDR3: CATSDLLNWTGFFYEQYF. The CDR3 DNA reads as TGTGCCACCAGTGATCTCCTAAATTGGACAGGATTCTTCTACGAGCAGTACTTC.

The rearrangement uses TRBV4-3 and TRBJ2-1; 13 bases align to TRBD2. V trimming: 4 bases; J trimming: 6 bases; junction bases outside the gene matches: 6. The CDR3 contains 16 residues. Germline V gene data show CDR1 as LGHNA and CDR2 as YSLEER. The CDR3 reads CASSPTGTSGANEQFF. The DNA for the CDR3 is TGCGCCAGCAGCCCGACCGGGACTAGCGGGGCCAATGAGCAGTTCTTC.

The chain combines TRBV5-1 with TRBJ2-7; 12 bases map to TRBD1. The germline V gene encodes CDR1 SGHRS and CDR2 YFSETQ. CDR3 length equals 14 residues. Trimming took 5 bases from V and 4 from J; bases not matched to a gene: 4. The CDR3 is CASSGTGGFYEQYF. The CDR3 DNA sequence: TGCGCCAGCAGTGGGACAGGGGGCTTTTACGAGCAGTACTTC.

The genes are TRBV10-3 and TRBJ1-6, with 10 bases fitting TRBD1. The ends lost 2 bases at V and 1 base at J; junction bases unmatched: 2. The CDR3 loop spans 17 amino acids. Germline V lookup: CDR1 ENHRY, CDR2 SYGVKD. This chain's CDR3 is CAISERTGGSYNSPLHF. The CDR3 nucleotides are TGTGCCATCAGTGAGCGGACAGGGGGTTCCTATAATTCACCCCTCCACTTT.

This chain uses TRBV15 with TRBJ2-3, with D possibly TRBD1 on 7 matching bases. Germline V gene data show CDR1 as LNHNV and CDR2 as YYDKDF (reference sequence). V was clipped by 9 bases and J by 4 bases, with 17 bases between them. This CDR3 is 14 amino acids long. CDR3 DNA sequence: TGTGCCACAGCAACAGGGGACTCGCCAGATACGCAGTATTTT. The encoded protein is CATATGDSPDTQYF.

This chain uses TRBV19 with TRBJ2-1; TRBD2 aligns across 13 bases. The CDR3 consists of 15 residues. V dropped 0 bases and J dropped 8; count of bases not matched to a gene: 1. Germline CDR1 is LNHDA and CDR2 is SQIVND (reference sequence). This CDR3 is CASSIELAGGHEQFF. The DNA of the CDR3 is TGTGCCAGTAGTATAGAACTAGCGGGGGGGCATGAGCAGTTCTTC.

This chain joins TRBV11-2 and TRBJ2-3, with TRBD2 matching 7 bases. The length of the CDR3 is 13 residues. The germline gives CDR1 SGHAT, CDR2 FQNNGV. J gave up 3 bases and V 8 bases, and 5 bases lay outside the gene matches. The CDR3 sequence: CASGGGRTDTQYF. CDR3 nucleotide sequence: TGTGCCAGCGGCGGGGGTCGGACAGATACGCAGTATTTT. Drawing the rest from reference TRBV11-2 and TRBJ2-3, the complete variable domain is EAGVAQSPRYKIIEKRQSVAFWCNPISGHATLYWYQQILGQGPKLLIQFQNNGVVDDSQLPKDRFSAERLKGVDSTLKIQPAKLEDSAVYLCASGGGRTDTQYFGPGTRLTVL.

The rearrangement uses TRBV7-2 and TRBJ1-5; 8 bases agree with TRBD1. The CDR3 runs 14 residues. V dropped 5 bases and J dropped 2; count of bases not matched to a gene: 2. Germline CDR1 and CDR2: SGHTA and FQGNSA. The DNA for the CDR3 is TGTGCCAGCAGCCCGGGACAGGGCAATCAGCCCCAGCATTTT. It specifies CASSPGQGNQPQHF.

This sequence joins TRBV2 and TRBJ1-2, with 8 positions matching TRBD1. This CDR3 spans 14 amino acids. From germline, CDR1 is SNHLY and CDR2 FYNNEI. V lost 4 bases, J lost 2 bases, and 3 bases stayed unmatched. CDR3 protein: CASSGDRINYGYTF. Here the CDR3 DNA reads TGTGCCAGCAGTGGGGACAGGATCAACTATGGCTACACCTTC.

This clone was detected once. V usage is TRBV6-1 and J usage is TRBJ2-5; D is perhaps TRBD1 (6 bases). The CDR3 contains 16 residues. Trimming cost V 1 base and J 5 bases, with 17 bases left between them. CDR1 is MNHNS and CDR2 is SASEGT in the germline V gene. Here the CDR3 reads CASSEGETGGGETQYF. The CDR3 coding sequence is TGTGCCAGCAGTGAAGGGGAGACTGGGGGCGGTGAGACCCAGTACTTC.

The chain uses TRBV11-2 and TRBJ2-7, with a weak D call TRBD2 (5 bases). There are 14 residues in the CDR3. V lost 7 bases and J 4 bases, leaving 17 bases between the germline ends. From germline, CDR1 is SGHAT and CDR2 FQNNGV. The CDR3 DNA sequence: TGTGCCAGCAACCCCCGGACTCCCGGGTACGAGCAGTACTTC. Its protein product is CASNPRTPGYEQYF.

This chain connects TRBV7-2 to TRBJ1-1; D perhaps matches TRBD1 (6 bases). The CDR3 covers 12 residues. V lost 5 bases and J 9 bases, leaving 13 bases between the germline ends. Per the germline V gene, CDR1 is SGHTA and CDR2 is FQGNSA. CDR3 sequence (DNA): TGTGCCAGCAGCCAACAGGGAACTCAAGCTTTCTTT. This encodes CASSQQGTQAFF.

The chain links TRBV21-1 to TRBJ1-2; the table gives TRBD1 as D, unverified against the DNA. TRBV21-1 is a listed pseudogene. The CDR3 extends over 13 amino acids. The CDR3 here is CASSKDKDYGYTF. As DNA, the CDR3 is TGTGCCAGCAGCAAGGACAAGGACTATGGCTACACCTTC.

This chain connects TRBV15 to TRBJ1-2; D may be TRBD1 (6 bases). The CDR3 has 14 amino acids. CDR1 and CDR2 (germline): LNHNV, YYDKDF (reference sequence). V shed 0 bases and J shed 4 bases, with 9 bases lying between them. DNA of the CDR3: TGTGCCACCAGCAGAGACCAGACAGGCTATGGCTACACCTTC. Translated: CATSRDQTGYGYTF.

This clone was seen once. This sequence joins TRBV10-3 and TRBJ2-7; no reliable D call. This CDR3 contains 14 residues. V was clipped by 6 bases and J by 3 bases, with 15 bases between them. Germline V gene data show CDR1 as ENHRY and CDR2 as SYGVKD. The CDR3 DNA reads as TGTGCCATCAGCGCCCGACTGGAAAGCTACGAGCAGTACTTC. It yields the protein CAISARLESYEQYF.

This clone showed up many times. This rearrangement joins TRBV6-1 to TRBJ1-1, with D possibly being TRBD1 (5 bases). The CDR3 is 15 residues long. Trimming shortened V by 1 base and J by 5 bases, and 14 bases separated the two germline ends. Germline CDR1 is MNHNS and CDR2 is SASEGT. CDR3 DNA sequence: TGTGCCAGCAGTGAAGAGGGGTCGGGGGGGACTGAAGCTTTCTTT. Protein: CASSEEGSGGTEAFF.

This chain joins TRBV2 and TRBJ1-5; the D gene is possibly TRBD1 (5 bases). The V and J ends lost 1 base and 0 bases respectively, with 16 bases between them. This CDR3 has 18 amino acids. Germline values: CDR1 SNHLY, CDR2 FYNNEI. This chain's CDR3 is CASSEEVQENYSNQPQHF. Here the CDR3 DNA reads TGTGCCAGCAGTGAAGAGGTACAGGAGAATTATAGCAATCAGCCCCAGCATTTT. The full variable domain, with the rest looked up from reference TRBV2 and TRBJ1-5, is EPEVTQTPSHQVTQMGQEVILRCVPISNHLYFYWYRQILGQKVEFLVSFYNNEISEKSEIFDDQFSVERPDGSNFTLKIRSTKLEDSAMYFCASSEEVQENYSNQPQHFGDGTRLSIL.

V gene TRBV11-2 combines with J gene TRBJ2-7, with D possibly TRBD2 on 6 matching bases. V lost 5 bases and J lost 1, with 21 bases in between. The CDR3 runs to 17 residues. Germline V gives CDR1 SGHAT, CDR2 FQNNGV. The CDR3 DNA reads TGTGCCAGCAGCCGTCCAACGACTAGGGCTCTTTCCTACGAGCAGTACTTC. Translated: CASSRPTTRALSYEQYF. The entire variable domain, with the rest obtained from reference TRBV11-2 and TRBJ2-7, is as follows: EAGVAQSPRYKIIEKRQSVAFWCNPISGHATLYWYQQILGQGPKLLIQFQNNGVVDDSQLPKDRFSAERLKGVDSTLKIQPAKLEDSAVYLCASSRPTTRALSYEQYFGPGTRLTVT.

The chain uses TRBV11-2 and TRBJ1-3; 10 bases map to TRBD1. Germline values: CDR1 SGHAT, CDR2 FQNNGV. The CDR3 length is 17 residues. V trimming: 2 bases; J trimming: 0 bases; junction bases outside the gene matches: 4. The CDR3 loop is CASSLWTGGDSGNTIYF. DNA for the CDR3: TGTGCCAGCAGCTTATGGACAGGGGGGGACTCTGGAAACACCATATATTTT.